A selection of T cell receptor beta chains follows, all from one sample in a study of blood T cell repertoires in COVID-19. The assay was immunoSEQ multiplex PCR, and TCRdb's table has in-frame clones only and misses some. The sample shows about 61,000 clones, roughly 90% of them seen only once. Sequenced material: peripheral blood. These receptor sequences come from a woman aged 45-60 years with active or convalescent COVID-19. The CDR3 runs from the conserved cysteine through the conserved F or W. Fields, in order: J gene, V gene, clone size, D gene, CDR3 protein, CDR3 DNA. A D gene is named only where the DNA matches it firmly. Size is stated for part of the rows, as once, few or many counts, or as a class when the clone is expanded.

>TRBJ2-5|TRBV6-6|-|-
CASSYDSSNYQETQYF
TGTGCCAGCAGTTACGACAGCTCCAATTACCAAGAGACCCAGTACTTC
>TRBJ1-1|TRBV5-1|few|TRBD1
CASSLKPDRDTEAFF
TGCGCCAGCAGCCTCAAACCCGACAGGGACACTGAAGCTTTCTTT
>TRBJ2-3|TRBV6-5|-|-
CASSYEMAGSSDTQYF
TGTGCCAGCAGTTACGAAATGGCGGGAAGTTCAGATACGCAGTATTTT
>TRBJ2-3|TRBV9|-|TRBD2
CASSVGPGGDTDTQYF
TGTGCCAGCAGCGTAGGCCCGGGAGGGGACACAGATACGCAGTATTTT
>TRBJ2-7|TRBV2|-|-
CASSWTGVPGLALREQYF
TGTGCCAGCAGCTGGACAGGGGTGCCAGGACTAGCTCTTCGGGAGCAGTACTTC
>TRBJ1-5|TRBV7-9|-|-
CASSLSVSTGTYSNQPQHF
TGTGCCAGCAGCTTATCCGTATCGACAGGAACCTATAGCAATCAGCCCCAGCATTTT
>TRBJ1-1|TRBV27|-|-
CASSLSHNTEAFF
TGTGCCAGCAGTTTATCTCATAACACTGAAGCTTTCTTT
>TRBJ2-1|TRBV5-8|-|-
CASSRADYSEQFF
TGTGCCAGCAGCCGCGCTGACTACAGCGAGCAGTTCTTC
>TRBJ2-4|TRBV10-3|-|TRBD2
CAISESGLAGAKNIQYF
TGTGCCATCAGTGAGTCGGGTCTAGCGGGAGCCAAAAACATTCAGTACTTC
>TRBJ2-3|TRBV16|-|-
CASSLIPQGRADTQYF
TGTGCCAGCAGCCTTATTCCCCAGGGGCGCGCGGATACGCAGTATTTT
>TRBJ1-5|TRBV6-4|-|TRBD1
CASSSGDRPQPQHF
TGTGCCAGCAGTTCCGGGGACAGGCCCCAGCCCCAGCATTTT
>TRBJ2-2|TRBV9|-|TRBD2
CASSGAGPNTGELFF
TGTGCCAGCAGCGGAGCGGGGCCTAACACCGGGGAGCTGTTTTTT
>TRBJ1-2|TRBV19|-|TRBD1
CASSTGTGDYGYTF
TGTGCCAGTAGTACCGGGACAGGAGACTATGGCTACACCTTC
>TRBJ2-1|TRBV7-9|-|-
CASSLDVAGYEQFF
TGTGCCAGCAGCTTAGATGTCGCAGGTTATGAGCAGTTCTTC
>TRBJ2-5|TRBV30|-|-
CAWLHGGGTQYF
TGTGCCTGGCTCCATGGGGGAGGAACCCAGTACTTC
>TRBJ2-7|TRBV5-6|-|-
CASSPRGRGYEQYF
TGTGCCAGCAGCCCCCGGGGTCGGGGCTACGAGCAGTACTTC
>TRBJ2-1|TRBV12-5|-|TRBD2
CASGPSLSGPYNEQFF
TGTGCTAGTGGCCCCTCCCTTAGCGGGCCTTACAATGAGCAGTTCTTC
>TRBJ2-7|TRBV5-1|once|-
CASSTGTNRYEQYF
TGCGCCAGCAGCACCGGGACAAACCGCTACGAGCAGTACTTC
>TRBJ1-5|TRBV5-5|once|TRBD1
CASSWGQYPYSNQPQHF
TGTGCCAGCAGCTGGGGACAGTATCCCTATAGCAATCAGCCCCAGCATTTT
>TRBJ2-1|TRBV9|-|-
CASSVGGGTNEQFF
TGTGCCAGCAGCGTGGGCGGGGGCACCAATGAGCAGTTCTTC
>TRBJ1-1|TRBV3-1/TRBV3-2|-|-
CASSQGQKNTEAFF
TGTGCCAGCAGCCAAGGCCAGAAGAACACTGAAGCTTTCTTT
>TRBJ2-3|TRBV28|-|TRBD2
CASADGGGRTDTQYF
TGTGCCAGCGCCGATGGGGGGGGGAGAACAGATACGCAGTATTTT
>TRBJ1-1|TRBV6-5|-|-
CASSYSFDSTEAFF
TGTGCCAGCAGTTACTCGTTCGACAGCACTGAAGCTTTCTTT
>TRBJ2-1|TRBV19|once|TRBD1
CASSARTDRGEQFF
TGTGCCAGTAGTGCCCGAACCGACAGGGGTGAGCAGTTCTTC
>TRBJ2-1|TRBV11-1|-|TRBD1
CASSLAAGGFNQQFF
TGTGCCAGCAGCTTAGCGGCAGGGGGCTTCAATCAGCAGTTCTTC
>TRBJ1-2|TRBV18|-|-
CASSPPGQFGSYGYTF
TGTGCCAGCTCACCACCTGGACAGTTCGGGTCCTATGGCTACACCTTC
>TRBJ1-5|TRBV6-4|-|TRBD1
CASSATGGVDQPQHF
TGTGCCAGCAGTGCCACAGGGGGCGTAGATCAGCCCCAGCATTTT
>TRBJ2-2|TRBV19|-|TRBD2
CASSTSGTDTGELFF
TGTGCCAGTAGCACTAGCGGGACAGACACCGGGGAGCTGTTTTTT
>TRBJ2-4|TRBV3-1/TRBV3-2|-|-
CASSQQAAKNIQYF
TGTGCCAGCAGCCAACAGGCGGCCAAAAACATTCAGTACTTC
>TRBJ2-1|TRBV11-1|-|-
CASQMGGLSGQFF
TGTGCCAGCCAGATGGGGGGACTCAGTGGGCAGTTCTTC
>TRBJ1-2|TRBV18|-|-
CASSQLRGDYGYTF
TGTGCCAGCTCACAGCTCAGGGGCGACTATGGCTACACCTTC
>TRBJ1-2|TRBV9|once|TRBD1
CASSVAASTGVGGYTF
TGTGCCAGCAGCGTAGCGGCCTCGACAGGGGTGGGCGGCTACACCTTC
>TRBJ2-1|TRBV11-2|-|-
CADAGLNNEQFF
TGTGCCGATGCGGGGCTCAACAATGAGCAGTTCTTC
>TRBJ1-5|TRBV30|-|-
CAWSVTASNQPQHF
TGTGCCTGGAGTGTAACAGCCAGCAATCAGCCCCAGCATTTT
>TRBJ2-7|TRBV19|-|TRBD1
CASSPGTGVHEQYF
TGTGCCAGTAGTCCCGGGACAGGGGTCCACGAGCAGTACTTC
>TRBJ2-7|TRBV3-1/TRBV3-2|-|TRBD2
CASSQDPGGLAGAYEQYF
TGTGCCAGCAGCCAAGACCCCGGCGGGCTAGCGGGCGCCTACGAGCAGTACTTC
>TRBJ1-2|TRBV2|-|-
CAGKDPNRALDYGYTF
TGTGCCGGAAAGGATCCTAACAGGGCCCTGGACTATGGCTACACCTTC
>TRBJ1-4|TRBV7-9|-|TRBD1
CASSETGGKEKLFF
TGTGCCAGCAGCGAGACAGGGGGCAAGGAAAAACTGTTTTTT
>TRBJ2-7|TRBV6-5|few|TRBD1
CASSRPGQGNEQYF
TGTGCCAGCAGCCGACCGGGACAGGGGAACGAGCAGTACTTC
>TRBJ1-1|TRBV9|-|-
CASSVEGDPETEAFF
TGTGCCAGCAGCGTAGAGGGGGACCCAGAGACTGAAGCTTTCTTT